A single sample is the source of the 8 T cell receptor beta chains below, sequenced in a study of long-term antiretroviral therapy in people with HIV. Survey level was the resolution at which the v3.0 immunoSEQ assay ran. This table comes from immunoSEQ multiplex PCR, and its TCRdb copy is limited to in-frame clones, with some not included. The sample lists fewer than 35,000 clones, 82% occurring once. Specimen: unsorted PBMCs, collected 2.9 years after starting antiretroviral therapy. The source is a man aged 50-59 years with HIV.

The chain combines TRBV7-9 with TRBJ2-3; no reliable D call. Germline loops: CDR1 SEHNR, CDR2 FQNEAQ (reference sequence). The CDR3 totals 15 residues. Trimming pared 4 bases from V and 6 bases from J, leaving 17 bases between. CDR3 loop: CASSSSGPAVDTQYF. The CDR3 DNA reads TGTGCCAGCAGCTCATCGGGCCCCGCCGTGGATACGCAGTATTTT.

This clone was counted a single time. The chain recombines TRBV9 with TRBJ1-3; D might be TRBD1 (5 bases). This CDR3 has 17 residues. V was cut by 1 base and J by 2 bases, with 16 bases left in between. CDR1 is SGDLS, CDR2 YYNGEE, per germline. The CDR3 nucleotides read TGTGCCAGCAGCGTATCACCCCCCGAGGGACCTGGAAACACCATATATTTT. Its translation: CASSVSPPEGPGNTIYF.

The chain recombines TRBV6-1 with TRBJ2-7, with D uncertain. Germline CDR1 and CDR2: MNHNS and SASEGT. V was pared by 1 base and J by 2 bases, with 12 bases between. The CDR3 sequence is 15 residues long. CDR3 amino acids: CASSEGAGSAYEQYF. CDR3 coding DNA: TGTGCCAGCAGTGAAGGGGCCGGTTCTGCCTACGAGCAGTACTTC.

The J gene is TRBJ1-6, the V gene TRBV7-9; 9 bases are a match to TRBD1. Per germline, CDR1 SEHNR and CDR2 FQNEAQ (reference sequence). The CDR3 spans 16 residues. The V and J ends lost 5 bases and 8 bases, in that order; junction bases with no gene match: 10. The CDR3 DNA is TGTGCCAGCAGCCGAGGGACAGGGCGGTTGGATTCACCCCTCCACTTT. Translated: CASSRGTGRLDSPLHF.

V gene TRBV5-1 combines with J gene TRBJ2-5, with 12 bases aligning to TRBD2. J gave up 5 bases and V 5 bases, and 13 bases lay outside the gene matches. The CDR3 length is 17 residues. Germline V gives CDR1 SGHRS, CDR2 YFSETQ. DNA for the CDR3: TGCGCCAGCAGTTCTCTAGCGGGGGGGAAAAATGAGGAGACCCAGTACTTC. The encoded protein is CASSSLAGGKNEETQYF.

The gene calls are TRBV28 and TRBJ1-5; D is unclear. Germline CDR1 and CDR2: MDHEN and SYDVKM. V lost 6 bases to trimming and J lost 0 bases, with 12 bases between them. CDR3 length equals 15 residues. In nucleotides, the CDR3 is TGTGCCAGCAGACCCACAGACAATAGCAATCAGCCCCAGCATTTT. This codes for CASRPTDNSNQPQHF.

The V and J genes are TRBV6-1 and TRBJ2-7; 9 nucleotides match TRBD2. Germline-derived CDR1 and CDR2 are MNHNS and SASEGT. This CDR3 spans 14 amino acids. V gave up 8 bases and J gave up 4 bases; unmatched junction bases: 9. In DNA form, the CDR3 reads TGTGCCAGCGGTACGACTAGCGGAATTTACGAGCAGTACTTC. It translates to CASGTTSGIYEQYF.

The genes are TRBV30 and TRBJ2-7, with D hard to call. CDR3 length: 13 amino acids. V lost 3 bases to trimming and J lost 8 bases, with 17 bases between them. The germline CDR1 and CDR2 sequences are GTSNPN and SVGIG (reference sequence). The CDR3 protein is CAWSPSPSSQQYF. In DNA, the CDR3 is TGTGCCTGGAGCCCTTCGCCCTCCTCACAGCAGTACTTC.